Shown below are 19 T cell receptor beta chains from a single sample sequenced in a study of CDR3 diversity in severe acne. MiXCR was run by TCRdb on the PCR reads, yielding one entry per CDR3 protein. This table holds almost 85,000 distinct CDR3 sequences, around 53% found once. The sample taken for sequencing was blood. The origin of the receptors is a male donor in good health, without acne.

This clonotype came up a few times. The chain links TRBV7-8 to TRBJ2-7; the match to TRBD1 covers 7 bases. The CDR3 runs 17 residues. The germline V gene encodes CDR1 SGHVS and CDR2 FQNEAQ. After removal of 1 base from V and 6 bases from J, the junction contained 15 bases not matched to a gene. The CDR3 DNA reads as TGTGCCAGCAGCTTAGGCGTGAGCGCAGGGGGTTGGGGCGAGCAGTACTTC. It is translated as CASSLGVSAGGWGEQYF.

By sample share, this clonotype is medium-sized. The genes are TRBV10-3 and TRBJ1-1; TRBD1 matches at 7 bases. CDR1 and CDR2 from the germline V gene are ENHRY and SYGVKD. V was pared by 6 bases and J by 8 bases, with 3 bases of the junction left unmatched. The CDR3 has 11 residues. CDR3 DNA: TGTGCCATCAGCGGACAGGCCGAAGCTTTCTTT. Translated, it gives CAISGQAEAFF.

This clonotype was picked up one time. This rearrangement joins TRBV25-1 to TRBJ1-5, with D uncertain. Germline values: CDR1 MGHDK, CDR2 SYGVNS. The CDR3 extends over 15 amino acids. V lost 4 bases and J 5 bases, leaving 15 bases between the germline ends. Written as DNA, the CDR3 is TGTGCCAGCAGTGCAGGACGGGATTTTTATCAGCCCCAGCATTTT. Encoded protein: CASSAGRDFYQPQHF.

This clonotype has at least ten counts. CDR3 region: CASGHPGGEQYF. CDR3 coding DNA: TGTGCTAGTGGTCACCCTGGTGGGGAGCAGTACTTC. This rearrangement joins TRBV12-5 to TRBJ2-7; no reliable D call. The CDR3 sequence is 12 residues long. Trimming removed 5 bases at V and 7 bases at J, with 12 bases between. In germline, CDR1 is LGHNT, CDR2 FRNRAP.

The chain is built from TRBV5-1 and TRBJ2-7; D gene ambiguous. The CDR3 is 14 amino acids. V shed 4 bases and J shed 2 bases, with 13 bases lying between them. The germline V gene encodes CDR1 SGHRS and CDR2 YFSETQ. The CDR3, as DNA: TGCGCCAGCAGCCTCTCTGGGGAAGCCTACGAGCAGTACTTC. It is translated as CASSLSGEAYEQYF.

The chain joins TRBV29-1 to TRBJ2-2; 7 nucleotides align to TRBD1. With V trimmed by 7 bases and J by 1 base, 3 bases remained unmatched. The CDR3 spans 13 residues. Germline assignment: CDR1 SQVTM and CDR2 ANQGSEA. This chain's CDR3 is CSARGMNTGELFF. The DNA of the CDR3 is TGCAGCGCCAGGGGGATGAACACCGGGGAGCTGTTTTTT.

A few counts support this clonotype. V usage is TRBV7-9 and J usage is TRBJ2-3, with D possibly matching TRBD1 (5 bases). There are 15 residues in the CDR3. Per the germline V gene, CDR1 is SEHNR and CDR2 is FQNEAQ (reference sequence). V lost 1 base, J lost 0 bases, and 8 bases lay in between. The CDR3: CASSLGQGSTDTQYF. The CDR3 DNA sequence: TGTGCCAGCAGCTTAGGGCAGGGTAGCACAGATACGCAGTATTTT.

This chain connects TRBV29-1 to TRBJ2-2; D tentatively fits TRBD1 or TRBD2 (5 bases each). CDR1 is SQVTM and CDR2 is ANQGSEA in the germline V gene. The V and J ends lost 3 bases and 4 bases respectively, with 18 bases between them. The CDR3 has 16 amino acids. This chain's CDR3 is CSVELPGRPVTGELFF. The DNA of the CDR3 is TGCAGCGTTGAGCTACCGGGACGCCCGGTCACCGGGGAGCTGTTTTTT.

The gene calls are TRBV7-2 and TRBJ2-7, with 10 bases aligning to TRBD2. Trimming removed 0 bases from V and 4 bases from J; junction bases left unmatched: 9. The CDR3 runs to 17 residues. The V gene's germline CDR1 is SGHTA and CDR2 FQGNSA. The CDR3: CASSLASGLAEGYEQYF. For the CDR3, the DNA is TGTGCCAGCAGCTTAGCGAGCGGACTAGCGGAGGGGTACGAGCAGTACTTC.

This clonotype was observed at least ten times. The J gene is TRBJ1-4, the V gene TRBV15; 9 bases map to TRBD1. V dropped 5 bases and J dropped 6; count of bases not matched to a gene: 4. This CDR3 is 14 amino acids long. Germline V gives CDR1 LNHNV, CDR2 YYDKDF (reference sequence). The CDR3 protein is CATSSGTGHEKLFF. The CDR3 DNA sequence: TGTGCCACCAGCTCCGGGACAGGGCATGAAAAACTGTTTTTT.

At least ten counts were recorded for this clonotype. The chain uses TRBV20-1 and TRBJ2-1; 7 bases are a match to TRBD1. After removal of 5 bases from V and 7 bases from J, the junction contained 8 bases not matched to a gene. The CDR3 sequence is 13 residues long. Germline assignment: CDR1 DFQATT and CDR2 SNEGSKA (reference sequence). Here the CDR3 DNA reads TGCAGTGCTCCCACAGGGGAAGGGAATGAGCAGTTCTTC. Protein sequence: CSAPTGEGNEQFF.

This clonotype occurred many times. The chain carries TRBV2 and TRBJ1-2, with a tentative D call TRBD1 (6 bases). Germline V CDR1 and CDR2: SNHLY, FYNNEI. This CDR3 comprises 15 residues. V was shortened by 2 bases and J by 4 bases, with 14 bases between the two germline ends. CDR3 sequence (DNA): TGTGCCAGCAGTGAATTCAAGGGGGGCATCTATGGCTACACCTTC. It translates to CASSEFKGGIYGYTF.

The chain is built from TRBV20-1 and TRBJ2-5; 9 positions agree with TRBD2. The J segment lost 5 bases and the V segment lost 2 bases, leaving 3 bases of the junction unmatched. Germline V gene sequence: CDR1 DFQATT, CDR2 SNEGSKA (reference sequence). The CDR3 has 13 residues. This CDR3 is CSARLAGKETQYF. The CDR3 region has the DNA TGCAGTGCTAGACTAGCGGGAAAGGAGACCCAGTACTTC.

The gene calls are TRBV29-1 and TRBJ1-1, with D possibly matching TRBD1 (5 bases). Per germline, CDR1 SQVTM and CDR2 ANQGSEA. The CDR3 has 11 amino acids. The CDR3 loop reads CSVLPGPEAFF. For the CDR3, the DNA is TGCAGTGTACTCCCGGGGCCTGAAGCTTTCTTT.

This clonotype was seen a handful of times. The chain employs TRBV10-2 and TRBJ1-1; D uncertain. Germline values: CDR1 WSHSY, CDR2 SAAADI. V was pared by 2 bases and J by 0 bases, with 10 bases between. This CDR3 is built from 15 residues. The CDR3 spells CASSERHLMNTEAFF. The CDR3, as DNA: TGCGCCAGCAGTGAGAGACACCTCATGAACACTGAAGCTTTCTTT.

The CDR3 DNA sequence: TGTGCCAGCAGCGTTGGGGGGGATGAGCAGTTCTTC. Translated: CASSVGGDEQFF. This chain joins TRBV6-4 and TRBJ2-1, with 7 bases matching TRBD2. The CDR3 has 12 residues. Germline CDR1 is MRHNA and CDR2 is SNTAGT. The V segment lost 6 bases and the J segment 8 bases; nucleotides outside the gene matches: 4.

V is TRBV5-5 and J is TRBJ2-7; 9 bases are shared with TRBD1. The CDR3 runs 15 residues. Losses at the gene ends were 2 bases for V and 2 bases for J; bases not matched to a gene: 5. Germline lookup yields CDR1 SGHKS and CDR2 YYEKEE (reference sequence). In DNA, the CDR3 is TGTGCCAGCAGCTTTGGGGACAGGGCAGCCTACGAGCAGTACTTC. This gives the protein CASSFGDRAAYEQYF.

This chain links TRBV25-1 with TRBJ1-1; possibly TRBD1 for D (5 bases). CDR1 and CDR2 (germline): MGHDK, SYGVNS. The CDR3 consists of 15 residues. Trimming took 3 bases from V and 3 from J, leaving 14 bases between them. CDR3 nucleotide sequence: TGTGCCAGCAGTGAGACAGCAACCGGGGACACTGAAGCTTTCTTT. Encoded protein: CASSETATGDTEAFF.

Only one count was recorded for this clonotype. CDR3: CASSPFPETRPQETQYF. Here the CDR3 DNA reads TGTGCCAGCAGTCCGTTCCCTGAGACGCGGCCCCAAGAGACCCAGTACTTC. The chain joins TRBV2 to TRBJ2-5; D unclear. In germline, CDR1 is SNHLY, CDR2 FYNNEI. This CDR3 contains 17 residues. V was clipped by 5 bases and J by 1 base, with 20 bases between them.